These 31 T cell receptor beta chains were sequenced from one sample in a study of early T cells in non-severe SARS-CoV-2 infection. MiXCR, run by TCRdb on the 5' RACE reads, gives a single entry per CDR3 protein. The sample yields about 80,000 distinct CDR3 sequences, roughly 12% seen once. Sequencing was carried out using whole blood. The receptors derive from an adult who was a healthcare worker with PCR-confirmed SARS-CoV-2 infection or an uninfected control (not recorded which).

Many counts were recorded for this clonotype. CDR3 DNA sequence: TGTGCCAGCAGTTACTCGACGGAGAACACCGGGGAGCTGTTTTTT. Translated, it gives CASSYSTENTGELFF. This chain links TRBV6-2 or TRBV6-3 with TRBJ2-2; no clear D gene. Germline values: CDR1 MNHEY, CDR2 SVGEGT. With 0 bases removed from V and 1 base from J, the gap between germline ends came to 6 bases. The CDR3 loop spans 15 amino acids.

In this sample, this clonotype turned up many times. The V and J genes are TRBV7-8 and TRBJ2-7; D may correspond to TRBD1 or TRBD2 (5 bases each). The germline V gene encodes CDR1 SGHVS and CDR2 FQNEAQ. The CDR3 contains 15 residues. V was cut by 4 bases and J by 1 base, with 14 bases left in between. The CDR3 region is CASSSRVGTSYEQYF. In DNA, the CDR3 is TGTGCCAGCAGCTCCAGGGTGGGGACGTCCTACGAGCAGTACTTC.

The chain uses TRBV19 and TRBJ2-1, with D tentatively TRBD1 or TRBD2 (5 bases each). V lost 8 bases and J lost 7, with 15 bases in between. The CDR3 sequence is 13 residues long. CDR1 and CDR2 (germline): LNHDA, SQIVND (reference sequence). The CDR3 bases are TGTGCCAGTGGTCAAGGGACCCCGAATGAGCAGTTCTTC. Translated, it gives CASGQGTPNEQFF.

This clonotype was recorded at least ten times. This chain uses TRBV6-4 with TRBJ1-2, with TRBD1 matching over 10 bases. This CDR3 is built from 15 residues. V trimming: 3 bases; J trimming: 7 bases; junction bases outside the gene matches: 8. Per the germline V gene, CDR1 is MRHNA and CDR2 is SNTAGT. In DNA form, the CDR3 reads TGTGCCAGCAGTGAGACAACGGACAGGGGGTCTGGCTACACCTTC. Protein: CASSETTDRGSGYTF.

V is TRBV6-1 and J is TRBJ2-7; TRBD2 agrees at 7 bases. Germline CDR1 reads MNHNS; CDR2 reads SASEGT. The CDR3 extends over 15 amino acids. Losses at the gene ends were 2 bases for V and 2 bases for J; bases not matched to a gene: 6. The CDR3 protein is CASSEMLAATYEQYF. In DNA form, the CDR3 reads TGTGCCAGCAGTGAAATGCTAGCGGCGACCTACGAGCAGTACTTC.

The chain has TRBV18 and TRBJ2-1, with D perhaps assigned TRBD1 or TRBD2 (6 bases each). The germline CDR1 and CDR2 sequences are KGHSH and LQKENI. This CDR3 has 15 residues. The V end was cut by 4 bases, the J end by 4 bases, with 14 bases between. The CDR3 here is CASSRGAPAYNEQFF. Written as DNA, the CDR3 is TGTGCCAGCTCACGGGGGGCTCCAGCGTACAATGAGCAGTTCTTC.

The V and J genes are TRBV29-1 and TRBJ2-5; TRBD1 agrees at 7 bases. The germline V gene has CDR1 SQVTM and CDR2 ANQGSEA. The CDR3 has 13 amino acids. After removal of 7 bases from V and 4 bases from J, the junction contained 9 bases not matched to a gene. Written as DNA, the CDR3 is TGCAGCGCTCGGACAGGCCGGGGAGAGACCCAGTACTTC. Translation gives CSARTGRGETQYF.

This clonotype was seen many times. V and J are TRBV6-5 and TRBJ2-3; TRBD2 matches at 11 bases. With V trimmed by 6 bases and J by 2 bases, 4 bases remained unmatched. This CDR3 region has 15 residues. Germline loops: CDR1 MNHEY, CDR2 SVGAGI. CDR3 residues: CASRSSGGATDTQYF. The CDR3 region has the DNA TGTGCCAGCAGAAGTAGCGGGGGGGCCACAGATACGCAGTATTTT.

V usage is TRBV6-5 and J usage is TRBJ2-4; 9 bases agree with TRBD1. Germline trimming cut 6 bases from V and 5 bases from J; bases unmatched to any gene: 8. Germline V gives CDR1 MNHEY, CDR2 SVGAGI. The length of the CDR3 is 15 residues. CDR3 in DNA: TGTGCCAGCAGATCCGGGGGACAGGGCCAAAACATTCAGTACTTC. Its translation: CASRSGGQGQNIQYF.

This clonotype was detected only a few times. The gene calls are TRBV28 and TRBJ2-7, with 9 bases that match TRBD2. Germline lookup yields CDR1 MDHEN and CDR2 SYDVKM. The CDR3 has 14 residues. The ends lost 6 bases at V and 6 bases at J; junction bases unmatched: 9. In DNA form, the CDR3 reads TGTGCCAGCAGACTGTCCGGGACTAGCCGCGAGCAGTACTTC. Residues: CASRLSGTSREQYF.

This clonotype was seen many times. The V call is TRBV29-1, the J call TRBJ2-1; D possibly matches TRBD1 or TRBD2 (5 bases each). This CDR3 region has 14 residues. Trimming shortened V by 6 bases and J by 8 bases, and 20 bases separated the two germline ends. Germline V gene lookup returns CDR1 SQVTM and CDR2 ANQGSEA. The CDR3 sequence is CSVAGTSGLHEQFF. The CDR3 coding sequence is TGCAGCGTCGCCGGGACCTCAGGTCTTCATGAGCAGTTCTTC.

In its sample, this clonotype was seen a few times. The chain's CDR3 is CASIPGRGNTEAFF. The CDR3 nucleotides are TGTGCCAGCATTCCCGGCAGGGGGAACACTGAAGCTTTCTTT. This chain connects TRBV2 to TRBJ1-1, with D possibly matching TRBD1 (6 bases). Looked up from germline, CDR1 is SNHLY and CDR2 is FYNNEI. This CDR3 is 14 amino acids long. V shed 7 bases and J shed 1 base, with 13 bases lying between them.

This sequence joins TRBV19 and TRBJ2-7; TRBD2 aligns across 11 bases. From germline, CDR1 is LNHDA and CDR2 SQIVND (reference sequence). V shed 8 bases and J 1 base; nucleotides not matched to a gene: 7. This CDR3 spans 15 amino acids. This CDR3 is CASSYSSGRSYEQYF. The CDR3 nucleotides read TGTGCCAGTTCTTACTCTAGCGGGAGGTCCTACGAGCAGTACTTC.

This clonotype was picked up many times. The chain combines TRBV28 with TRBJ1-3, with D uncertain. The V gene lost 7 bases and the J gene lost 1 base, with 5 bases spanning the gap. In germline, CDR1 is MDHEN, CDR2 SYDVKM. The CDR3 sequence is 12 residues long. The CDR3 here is CASITSGNTIYF. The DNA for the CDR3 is TGTGCCAGCATTACGTCTGGAAACACCATATATTTT.

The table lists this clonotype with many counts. This chain's CDR3 is CASSERLAGPTILAKNIQYF. DNA for the CDR3: TGTGCCAGCAGTGAAAGACTAGCGGGGCCAACCATCCTAGCCAAAAACATTCAGTACTTC. The chain recombines TRBV2 with TRBJ2-4; 11 positions match TRBD2. The V gene's germline CDR1 is SNHLY and CDR2 FYNNEI. The CDR3 length is 20 residues. Germline trimming cut 2 bases from V and 0 bases from J; bases unmatched to any gene: 12.

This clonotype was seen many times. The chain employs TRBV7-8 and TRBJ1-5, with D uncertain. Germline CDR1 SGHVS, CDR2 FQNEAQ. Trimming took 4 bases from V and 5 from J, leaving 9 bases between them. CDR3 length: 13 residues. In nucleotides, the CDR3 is TGTGCCAGCAGCTACCTAAGGGATCAGCCCCAGCATTTT. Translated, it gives CASSYLRDQPQHF.

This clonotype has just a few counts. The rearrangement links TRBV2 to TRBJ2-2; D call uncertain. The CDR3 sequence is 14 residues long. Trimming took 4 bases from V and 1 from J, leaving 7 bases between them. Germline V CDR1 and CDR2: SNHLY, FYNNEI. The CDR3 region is CASSVEENTGELFF. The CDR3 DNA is TGTGCCAGCAGTGTTGAAGAGAACACCGGGGAGCTGTTTTTT.

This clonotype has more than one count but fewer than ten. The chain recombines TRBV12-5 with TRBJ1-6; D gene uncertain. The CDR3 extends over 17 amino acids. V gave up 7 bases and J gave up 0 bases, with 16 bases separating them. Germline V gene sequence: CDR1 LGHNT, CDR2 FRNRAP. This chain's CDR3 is CASAHVEYLSYNSPLHF. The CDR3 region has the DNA TGTGCTAGTGCCCACGTAGAGTATCTCTCCTATAATTCACCCCTCCACTTT.

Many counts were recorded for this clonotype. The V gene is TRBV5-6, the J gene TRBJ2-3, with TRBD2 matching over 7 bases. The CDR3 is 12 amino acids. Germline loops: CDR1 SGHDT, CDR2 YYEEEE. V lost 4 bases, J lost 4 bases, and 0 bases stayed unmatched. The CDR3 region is CASSGGADTQYF. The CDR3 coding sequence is TGTGCCAGCAGCGGGGGGGCAGATACGCAGTATTTT.

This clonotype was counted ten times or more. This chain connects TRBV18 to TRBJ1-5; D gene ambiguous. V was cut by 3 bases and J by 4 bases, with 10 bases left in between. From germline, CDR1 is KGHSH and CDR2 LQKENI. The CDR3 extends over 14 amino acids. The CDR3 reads CASSPPAGNQPQHF. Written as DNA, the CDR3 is TGTGCCAGCTCACCCCCTGCGGGGAATCAGCCCCAGCATTTT.

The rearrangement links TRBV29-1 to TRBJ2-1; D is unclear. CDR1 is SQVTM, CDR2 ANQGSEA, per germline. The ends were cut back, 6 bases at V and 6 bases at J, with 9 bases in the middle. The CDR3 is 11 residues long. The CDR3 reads CSVLNVNEQFF. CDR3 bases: TGCAGCGTCCTAAACGTCAATGAGCAGTTCTTC.

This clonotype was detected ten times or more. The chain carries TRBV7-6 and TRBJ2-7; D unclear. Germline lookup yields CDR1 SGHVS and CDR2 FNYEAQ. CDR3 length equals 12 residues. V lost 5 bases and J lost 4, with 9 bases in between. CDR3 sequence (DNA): TGTGCCAGCAGCCCCCTTCATTACGAGCAGTACTTC. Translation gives CASSPLHYEQYF. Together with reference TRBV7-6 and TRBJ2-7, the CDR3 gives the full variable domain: GAGVSQSPRYKVTKRGQDVALRCDPISGHVSLYWYRQALGQGPEFLTYFNYEAQQDKSGLPNDRFSAERPEGSISTLTIQRTEQRDSAMYRCASSPLHYEQYFGPGTRLTVT.

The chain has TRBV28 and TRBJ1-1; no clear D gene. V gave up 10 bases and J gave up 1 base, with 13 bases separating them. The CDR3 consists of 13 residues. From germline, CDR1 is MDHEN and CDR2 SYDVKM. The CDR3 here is CAIHGSRNTEAFF. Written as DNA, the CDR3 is TGTGCCATCCACGGGTCTAGGAACACTGAAGCTTTCTTT.

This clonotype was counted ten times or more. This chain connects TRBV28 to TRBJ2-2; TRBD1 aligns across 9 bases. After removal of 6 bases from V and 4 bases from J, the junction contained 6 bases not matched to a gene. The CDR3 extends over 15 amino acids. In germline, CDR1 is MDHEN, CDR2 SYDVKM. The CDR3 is CASRRDRVGTGELFF. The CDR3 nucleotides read TGTGCCAGCAGGCGGGACAGGGTAGGCACCGGGGAGCTGTTTTTT.

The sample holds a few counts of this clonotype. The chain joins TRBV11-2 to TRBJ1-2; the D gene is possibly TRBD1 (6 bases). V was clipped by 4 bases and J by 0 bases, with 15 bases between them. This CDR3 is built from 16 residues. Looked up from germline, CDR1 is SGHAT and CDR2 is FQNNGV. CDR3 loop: CASSSYRDTANYGYTF. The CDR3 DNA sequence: TGTGCCAGCAGCTCGTATCGGGACACCGCTAACTATGGCTACACCTTC.

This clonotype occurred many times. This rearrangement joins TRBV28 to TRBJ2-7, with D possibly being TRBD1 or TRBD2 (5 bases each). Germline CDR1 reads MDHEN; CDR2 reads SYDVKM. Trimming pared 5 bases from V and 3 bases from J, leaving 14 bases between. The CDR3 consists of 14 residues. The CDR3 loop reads CASSTSRGLYEQYF. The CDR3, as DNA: TGTGCCAGCAGTACCTCCCGGGGCCTCTACGAGCAGTACTTC.

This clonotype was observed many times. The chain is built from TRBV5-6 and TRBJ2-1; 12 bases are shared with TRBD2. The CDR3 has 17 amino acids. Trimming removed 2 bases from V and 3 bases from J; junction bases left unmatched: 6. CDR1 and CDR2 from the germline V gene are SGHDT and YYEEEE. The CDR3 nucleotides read TGTGCCAGCAGCTTACGGACTAGCGGGACCTTCTACAATGAGCAGTTCTTC. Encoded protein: CASSLRTSGTFYNEQFF.

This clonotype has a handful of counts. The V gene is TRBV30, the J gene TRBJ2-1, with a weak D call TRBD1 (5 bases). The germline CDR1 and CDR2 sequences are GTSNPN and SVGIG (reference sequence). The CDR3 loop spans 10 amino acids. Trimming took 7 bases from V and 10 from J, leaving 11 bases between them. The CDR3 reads CALRQGEQFF. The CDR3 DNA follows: TGTGCCTTACGGCAGGGAGAGCAGTTCTTC.

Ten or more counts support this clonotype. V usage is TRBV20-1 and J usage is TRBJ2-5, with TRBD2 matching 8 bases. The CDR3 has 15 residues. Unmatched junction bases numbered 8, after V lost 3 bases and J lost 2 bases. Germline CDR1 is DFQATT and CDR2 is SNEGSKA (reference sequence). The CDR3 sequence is CSASIVTSEQETQYF. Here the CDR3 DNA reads TGCAGTGCTAGCATCGTGACTAGCGAACAAGAGACCCAGTACTTC.

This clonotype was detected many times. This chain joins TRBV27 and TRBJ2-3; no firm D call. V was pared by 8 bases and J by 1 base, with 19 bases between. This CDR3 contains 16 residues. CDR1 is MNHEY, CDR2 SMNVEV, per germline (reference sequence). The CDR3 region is CASGPISSSGTDTQYF. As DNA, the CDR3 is TGTGCCAGCGGCCCCATTTCATCGTCTGGCACAGATACGCAGTATTTT.

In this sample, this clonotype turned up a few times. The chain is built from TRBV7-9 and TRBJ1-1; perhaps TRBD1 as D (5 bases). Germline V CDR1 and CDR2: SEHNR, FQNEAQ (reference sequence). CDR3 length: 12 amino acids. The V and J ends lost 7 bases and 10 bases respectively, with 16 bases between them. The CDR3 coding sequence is TGTGCCAGCACCTCTTTGGAGGGGTTAGCTTTCTTT. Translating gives CASTSLEGLAFF.